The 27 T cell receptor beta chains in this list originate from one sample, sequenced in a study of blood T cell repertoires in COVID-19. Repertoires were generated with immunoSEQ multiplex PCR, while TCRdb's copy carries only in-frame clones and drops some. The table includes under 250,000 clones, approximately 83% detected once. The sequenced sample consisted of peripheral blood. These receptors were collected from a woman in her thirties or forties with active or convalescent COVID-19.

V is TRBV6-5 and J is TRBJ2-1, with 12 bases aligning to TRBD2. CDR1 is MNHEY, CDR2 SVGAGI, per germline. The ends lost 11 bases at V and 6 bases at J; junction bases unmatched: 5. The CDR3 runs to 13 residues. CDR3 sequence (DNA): TGTGCCCGTATGACTAGCGGGGGCAATGAGCAGTTCTTC. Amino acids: CARMTSGGNEQFF.

DNA for the CDR3: TGTGCCAGCGTCGTAGCGGGGGGACTATACAATGAGCAGTTCTTC. As protein: CASVVAGGLYNEQFF. The chain has TRBV11-2 and TRBJ2-1, with TRBD2 identical over 10 bases. Germline V gene sequence: CDR1 SGHAT, CDR2 FQNNGV. The V and J ends lost 8 bases and 4 bases, in that order; junction bases with no gene match: 8. The CDR3 spans 15 residues. Together with reference TRBV11-2 and TRBJ2-1, the CDR3 gives the full variable domain: EAGVAQSPRYKIIEKRQSVAFWCNPISGHATLYWYQQILGQGPKLLIQFQNNGVVDDSQLPKDRFSAERLKGVDSTLKIQPAKLEDSAVYLCASVVAGGLYNEQFFGPGTRLTVL.

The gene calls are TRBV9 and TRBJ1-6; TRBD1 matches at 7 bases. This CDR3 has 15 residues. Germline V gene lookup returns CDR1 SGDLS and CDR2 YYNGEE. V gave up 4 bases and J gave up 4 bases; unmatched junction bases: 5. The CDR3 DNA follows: TGTGCCAGCAGCAGGGGGCAAGCTTATAATTCACCCCTCCACTTT. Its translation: CASSRGQAYNSPLHF.

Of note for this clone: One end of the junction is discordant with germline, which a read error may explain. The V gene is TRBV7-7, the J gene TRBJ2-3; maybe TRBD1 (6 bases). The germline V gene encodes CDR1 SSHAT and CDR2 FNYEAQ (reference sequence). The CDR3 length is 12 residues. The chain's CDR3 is CASSTGPDTQYF. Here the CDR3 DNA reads TGTGCTAGCAGCACAGGGCCAGATACGCAGTATTTT.

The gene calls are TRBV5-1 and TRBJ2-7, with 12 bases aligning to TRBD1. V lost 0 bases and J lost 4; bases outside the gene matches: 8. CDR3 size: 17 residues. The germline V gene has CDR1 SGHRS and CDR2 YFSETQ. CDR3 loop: CASSLAGVGQGAYEQYF. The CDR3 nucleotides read TGCGCCAGCAGCTTGGCCGGGGTGGGACAGGGGGCTTACGAGCAGTACTTC.

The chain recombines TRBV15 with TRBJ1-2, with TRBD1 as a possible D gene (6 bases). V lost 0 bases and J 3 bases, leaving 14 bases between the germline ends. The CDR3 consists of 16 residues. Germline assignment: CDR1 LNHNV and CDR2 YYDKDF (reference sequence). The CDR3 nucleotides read TGTGCCACCAGCAGAGATGGGACCGGACAGTACTATGGCTACACCTTC. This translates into CATSRDGTGQYYGYTF.

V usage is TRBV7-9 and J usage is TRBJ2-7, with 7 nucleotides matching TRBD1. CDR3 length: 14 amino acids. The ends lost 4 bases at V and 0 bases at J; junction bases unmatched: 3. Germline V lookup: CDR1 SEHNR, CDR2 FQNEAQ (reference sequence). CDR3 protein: CASSSDRSSYEQYF. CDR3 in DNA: TGTGCCAGCAGCTCGGACAGGAGCTCCTACGAGCAGTACTTC.

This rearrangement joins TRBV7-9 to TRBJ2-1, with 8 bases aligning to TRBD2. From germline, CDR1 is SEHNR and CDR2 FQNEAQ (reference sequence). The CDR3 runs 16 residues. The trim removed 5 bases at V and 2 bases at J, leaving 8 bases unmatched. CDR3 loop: CASSPAGGRTYNEQFF. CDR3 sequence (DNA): TGTGCCAGCAGCCCCGCGGGAGGCCGGACCTACAATGAGCAGTTCTTC. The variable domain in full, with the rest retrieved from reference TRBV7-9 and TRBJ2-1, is DTGVSQNPRHKITKRGQNVTFRCDPISEHNRLYWYRQTLGQGPEFLTYFQNEAQLEKSRLLSDRFSAERPKGSFSTLEIQRTEQGDSAMYLCASSPAGGRTYNEQFFGPGTRLTVL.

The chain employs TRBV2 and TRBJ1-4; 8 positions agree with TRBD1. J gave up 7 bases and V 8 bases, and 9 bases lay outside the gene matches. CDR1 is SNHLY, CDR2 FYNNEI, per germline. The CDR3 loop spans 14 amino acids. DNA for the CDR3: TGTGCCAGCGGGGTACAGGGGGTCGGTGAAAAACTGTTTTTT. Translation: CASGVQGVGEKLFF.

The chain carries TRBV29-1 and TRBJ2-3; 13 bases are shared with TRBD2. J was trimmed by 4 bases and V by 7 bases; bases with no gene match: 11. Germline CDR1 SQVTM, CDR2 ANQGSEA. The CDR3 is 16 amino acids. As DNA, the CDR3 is TGCAGCGCTGCGGGACTAGCGGGGATCGGCGCAGATACGCAGTATTTT. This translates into CSAAGLAGIGADTQYF.

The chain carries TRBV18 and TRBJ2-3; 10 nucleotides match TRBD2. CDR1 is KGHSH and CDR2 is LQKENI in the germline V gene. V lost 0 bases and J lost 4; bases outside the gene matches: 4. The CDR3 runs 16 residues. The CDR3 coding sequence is TGTGCCAGCTCACCACCGGGGACTAGCGCCTCAGATACGCAGTATTTT. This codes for CASSPPGTSASDTQYF.

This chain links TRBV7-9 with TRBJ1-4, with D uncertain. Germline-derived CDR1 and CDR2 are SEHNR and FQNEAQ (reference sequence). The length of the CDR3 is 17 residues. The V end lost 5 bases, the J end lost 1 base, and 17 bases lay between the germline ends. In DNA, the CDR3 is TGTGCCAGCAGCACCGTCGACTCGCCTTTAACTAATGAAAAACTGTTTTTT. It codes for CASSTVDSPLTNEKLFF.

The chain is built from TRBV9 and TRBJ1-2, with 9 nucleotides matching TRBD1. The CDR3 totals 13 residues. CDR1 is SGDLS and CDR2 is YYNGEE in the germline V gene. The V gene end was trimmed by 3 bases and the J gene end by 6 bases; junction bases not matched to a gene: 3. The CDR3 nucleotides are TGTGCCAGCAGCGCCGGACAGGGGAATGGCTACACCTTC. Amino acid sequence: CASSAGQGNGYTF.

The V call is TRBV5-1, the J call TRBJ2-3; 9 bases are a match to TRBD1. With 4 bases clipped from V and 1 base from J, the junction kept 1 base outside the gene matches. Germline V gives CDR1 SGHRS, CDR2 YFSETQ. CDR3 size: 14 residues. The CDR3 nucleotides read TGCGCCAGCAGCGGGGACAGGGGCACAGATACGCAGTATTTT. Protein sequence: CASSGDRGTDTQYF.

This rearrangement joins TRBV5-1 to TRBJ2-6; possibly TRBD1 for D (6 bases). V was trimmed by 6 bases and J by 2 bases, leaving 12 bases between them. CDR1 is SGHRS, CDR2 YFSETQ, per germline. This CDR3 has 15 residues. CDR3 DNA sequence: TGCGCCAGCAACCAGAGGGGGACTGGGGCCAACGTCCTGACTTTC. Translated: CASNQRGTGANVLTF.

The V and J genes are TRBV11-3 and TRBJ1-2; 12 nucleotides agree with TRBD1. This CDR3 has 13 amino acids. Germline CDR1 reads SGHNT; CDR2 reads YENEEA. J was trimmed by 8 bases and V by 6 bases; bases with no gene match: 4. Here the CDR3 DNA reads TGTGCCAGCAGTTTGGGACAGGGGGCGGGCTACACCTTC. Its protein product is CASSLGQGAGYTF.

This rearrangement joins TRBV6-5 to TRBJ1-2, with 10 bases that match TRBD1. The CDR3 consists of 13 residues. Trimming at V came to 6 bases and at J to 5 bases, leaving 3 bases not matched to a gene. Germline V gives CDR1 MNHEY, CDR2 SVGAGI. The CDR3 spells CASRRGQGYGYTF. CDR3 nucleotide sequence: TGTGCCAGCAGGCGGGGACAGGGGTATGGCTACACCTTC.

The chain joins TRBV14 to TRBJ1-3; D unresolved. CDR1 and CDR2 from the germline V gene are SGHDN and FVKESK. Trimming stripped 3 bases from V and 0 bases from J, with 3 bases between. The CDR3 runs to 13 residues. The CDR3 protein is CASSHVSGNTIYF. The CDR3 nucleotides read TGTGCCAGCAGCCACGTCTCTGGAAACACCATATATTTT.

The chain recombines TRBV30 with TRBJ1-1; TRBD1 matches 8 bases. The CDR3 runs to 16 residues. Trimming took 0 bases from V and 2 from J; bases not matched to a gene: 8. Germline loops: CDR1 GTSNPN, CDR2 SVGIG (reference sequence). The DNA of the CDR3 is TGTGCCTGGAGTGTGCCTTCGGACAGGGTAAACACTGAAGCTTTCTTT. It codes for CAWSVPSDRVNTEAFF. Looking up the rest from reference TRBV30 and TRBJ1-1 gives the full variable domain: SQTIHQWPATLVQPVGSPLSLECTVEGTSNPNLYWYRQAAGRGLQLLFYSVGIGQISSEVPQNLSASRPQDRQFILSSKKLLLSDSGFYLCAWSVPSDRVNTEAFFGQGTRLTVV.

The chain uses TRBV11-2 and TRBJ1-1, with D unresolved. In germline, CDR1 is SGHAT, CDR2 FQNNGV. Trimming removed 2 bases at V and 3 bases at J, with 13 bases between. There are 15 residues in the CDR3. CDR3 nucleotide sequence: TGTGCCAGCAGCTTAATCGACCTGAGGGACACTGAAGCTTTCTTT. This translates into CASSLIDLRDTEAFF. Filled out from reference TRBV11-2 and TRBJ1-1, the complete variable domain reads EAGVAQSPRYKIIEKRQSVAFWCNPISGHATLYWYQQILGQGPKLLIQFQNNGVVDDSQLPKDRFSAERLKGVDSTLKIQPAKLEDSAVYLCASSLIDLRDTEAFFGQGTRLTVV.

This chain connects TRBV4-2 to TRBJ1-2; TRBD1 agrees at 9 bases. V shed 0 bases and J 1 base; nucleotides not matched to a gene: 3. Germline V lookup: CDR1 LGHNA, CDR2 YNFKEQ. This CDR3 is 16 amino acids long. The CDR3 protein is CASSQDGTGNNYGYTF. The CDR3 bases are TGTGCCAGCAGCCAAGACGGGACAGGGAATAACTATGGCTACACCTTC.

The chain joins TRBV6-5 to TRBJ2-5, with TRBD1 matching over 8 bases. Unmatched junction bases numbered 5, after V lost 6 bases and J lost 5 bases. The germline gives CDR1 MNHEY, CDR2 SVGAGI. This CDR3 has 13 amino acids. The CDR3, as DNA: TGTGCCAGCAGCCCCCGGGACAGGGAGACCCAGTACTTC. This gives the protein CASSPRDRETQYF.

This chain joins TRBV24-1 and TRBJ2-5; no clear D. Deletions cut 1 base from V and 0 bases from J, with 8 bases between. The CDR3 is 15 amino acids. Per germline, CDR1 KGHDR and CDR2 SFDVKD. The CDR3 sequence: CATSDFTGYQETQYF. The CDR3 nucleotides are TGTGCCACCAGTGATTTCACTGGTTACCAAGAGACCCAGTACTTC.

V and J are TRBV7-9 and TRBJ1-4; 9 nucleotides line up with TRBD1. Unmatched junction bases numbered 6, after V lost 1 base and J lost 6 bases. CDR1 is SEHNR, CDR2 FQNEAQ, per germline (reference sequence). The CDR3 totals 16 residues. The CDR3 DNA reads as TGTGCCAGCAGCTTAGTGACAGGGGGGGACGATGAAAAACTGTTTTTT. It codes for CASSLVTGGDDEKLFF.

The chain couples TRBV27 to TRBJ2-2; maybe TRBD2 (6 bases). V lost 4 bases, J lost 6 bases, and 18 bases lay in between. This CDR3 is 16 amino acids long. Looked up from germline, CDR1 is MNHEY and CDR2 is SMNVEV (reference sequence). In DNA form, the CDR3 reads TGTGCCAGCAGTTCAATACTTATCACGGGGGCCGGGGAGCTGTTTTTT. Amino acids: CASSSILITGAGELFF.

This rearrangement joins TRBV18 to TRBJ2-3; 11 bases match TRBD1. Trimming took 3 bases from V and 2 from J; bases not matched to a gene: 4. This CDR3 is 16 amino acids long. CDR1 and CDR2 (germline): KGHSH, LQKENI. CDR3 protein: CASSPRDRGNTDTQYF. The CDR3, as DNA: TGTGCCAGCTCACCTCGGGACAGGGGGAACACAGATACGCAGTATTTT.

DNA for the CDR3: TGTGCCAGCAGAAGACTCAACAATGAGCAGTTCTTC. It is translated as CASRRLNNEQFF. The rearrangement links TRBV4-2 to TRBJ2-1; the D is unclear. The CDR3 has 12 residues. The V gene's germline CDR1 is LGHNA and CDR2 YNFKEQ. Trimming shortened V by 6 bases and J by 5 bases, and 8 bases separated the two germline ends.